This T cell receptor beta chain was profiled in a study of Ad26.COV2.S vaccination and SARS-CoV-2 variants. This CDR3 has 14 amino acids. Germline loops: CDR1 MNHEY, CDR2 SVGAGI. Germline trimming cut 5 bases from V and 6 bases from J; bases unmatched to any gene: 4. Treatment in this sample: roughly 19 received Ad26.COV2.S at low or high dose, single or two shots; about 5 received placebo; per-sample allocation not given. Day 63 following the first vaccine or placebo injection was when the samples were taken. TCRdb's table, derived via immunoSEQ multiplex PCR, lists solely in-frame clones and lacks some. The data contain 400,000 to 450,000 clones, about 90% of them seen just once; the ten biggest clones take up roughly 4%.

This TCR was recovered from a person aged 18-60 years who received the Ad26.COV2.S COVID-19 vaccine or a placebo. The chain employs TRBV6-5 and TRBJ2-3; 11 bases are a match to TRBD2. The source was peripheral blood, collected in a trial of Ad26.COV2.S vaccine versus placebo. This CDR3 reads CASSRGLAVDTQYF. The CDR3 DNA reads as TGTGCCAGCAGTCGGGGACTAGCGGTTGATACGCAGTATTTT.